This T cell receptor beta chain was retrieved from a study of T cell responses to AZD1222 COVID-19 vaccine (dated by TCRdb to about 2021). Regarding the complete study: A total of approximately 230 trial participants underwent TCR sequencing, of whom about 210 received two doses of AZD1222 and about 25 received two doses of the MenACWY control vaccine. Trial participants were enrolled by age into 18-55, 56-69 and 70-plus year subgroups, with about 150, 28 and 57 TCR-sequenced participants respectively. The paper as a whole reports these results and caveats: Most participants were white British and females outnumbered males, and the authors suggested that clonal diversity may have been underestimated. Spike-specific TCR breadth and depth rose significantly after two AZD1222 doses compared with day 0 and with MenACWY recipients. Conclusions about previously exposed vaccinees are limited, since just a handful of AZD1222 recipients were seropositive for SARS-CoV-2 at baseline. CD4 TCRs associated with the vaccine covered the entire spike protein, and the dominant responses were in regions 160-218 and 743-854. The 56-69-year group was small, and its depth increase did not reach significance, likely because of low power. Nearly half of unique spike-specific TCRs reportedly recognized epitopes outside regions mutated in the B.1.351 and B.1.1.7 variants. Because no day 14 peak-response samples were available, the repertoires could be characterized only after the peak T cell response.

The CDR3 starts with the cysteine, ends with the phenylalanine, and has 16 residues. CDR3 DNA is the only sequence kept; it has 48 bases, read in frame from the first base. V lost 0 bases and J lost 0 bases; the stretch between them is 10 bases long. Per the germline V gene (reference sequence), SGHNT is the CDR1 and YYREEE is the CDR2. In regard to this clone: The target of this receptor is not known. No base quality values were provided; no much bigger clone lies one nucleotide off.

The sample's time point label is to be understood as: about 28 days (+/-7) after the second vaccine dose. AZD1222 recipients given second doses at about 4 weeks or at about 12 weeks were pooled, since spike-specific TCR depth and breadth were not found to differ between the two schedules. Samples from vaccinated people were obtained from the UK trials COV001 and COV002, which included a single-blind randomized controlled phase 2/3 trial of AZD1222 (ChAdOx1 nCoV-19) in healthy adults. Trial participant PBMC samples were collected at day 0 and day 28 after the second dose for TCRbeta chain sequencing. The CDR3 regions of human TCRbeta chains were subjected to immunosequencing. Processing in the source paper ran as follows. TCRs in the repertoires were compared against a reference library of SARS-CoV-2-specific TCRs that had been generated with the MIRA antigen-specificity platform. Breadth was defined as the fraction of unique TCRs that were SARS-CoV-2-associated. Depth was defined as the fraction of total T cells that were SARS-CoV-2-associated. Using the MIRA data, every spike-specific TCR was mapped to the spike region that the TCR reacted to and assigned to either a CD4 or a CD8 class. Log10-transformed breadth and depth values were compared by one-way ANOVA with Sidak's multiple comparisons tests. Held by TCRdb, this immuneACCESS table contains in-frame sequences only and omits some clones. Under half of the omission traces to an unresolved V gene where checked; the cause of the rest is unknown. The V and J calls and clone size were taken over from that table, and D and trimming were inferred from the DNA. The sample profile shows around 110,000 clones; less than 95% of them were found once. The top ten constitute 8% of the sample.

This TCR was recovered from an adult who received the AZD1222 COVID-19 vaccine. The sample was peripheral blood, taken 28 days after the second AZD1222 dose. The rearrangement joined TRBV5-4 to TRBJ1-3, with no reliable assignment of the D segment. The CDR3 protein sequence reads: CASSLGSVSSGNTIYF. DNA sequence: TGTGCCAGCAGCTTGGGCAGTGTCAGCTCTGGAAACACCATATATTTT.